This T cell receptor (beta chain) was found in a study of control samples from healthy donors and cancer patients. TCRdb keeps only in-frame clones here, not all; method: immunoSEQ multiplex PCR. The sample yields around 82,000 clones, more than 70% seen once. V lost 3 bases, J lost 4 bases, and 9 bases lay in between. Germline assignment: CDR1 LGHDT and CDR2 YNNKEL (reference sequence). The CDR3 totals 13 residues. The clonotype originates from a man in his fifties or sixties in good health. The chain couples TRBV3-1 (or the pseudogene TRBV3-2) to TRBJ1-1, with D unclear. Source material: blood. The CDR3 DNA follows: TGTGCCAGCAGCCAGACCACGGGCACTGAAGCTTTCTTT. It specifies CASSQTTGTEAFF.